The 14 T cell receptor beta chains listed next were all sequenced from one sample in a study of T cells in Graves' hyperthyroidism and ophthalmopathy. Amplification yielded TCR beta CDR3 regions, with RNA transcripts as the source. A first-round RT-PCR of the TCR CDR3 used the HTBI primer set. TCRdb reprocessed the multiplex PCR reads via MiXCR and lists one record per CDR3 protein. The data show around 350,000 distinct CDR3 sequences, about 14% seen once. Source material: blood. These receptors were obtained from a woman aged 25 to 45 with Graves' ophthalmopathy.

The chain couples TRBV5-6 to TRBJ2-1; no definite D call. The CDR3 is 17 amino acids. Germline V gives CDR1 SGHDT, CDR2 YYEEEE. V was shortened by 0 bases and J by 5 bases, with 18 bases between the two germline ends. CDR3 sequence: CASSLEARASLDNEQFF. CDR3 DNA sequence: TGTGCCAGCAGCTTGGAGGCAAGGGCTAGTTTGGACAATGAGCAGTTCTTC. The full variable domain, completed using reference TRBV5-6 and TRBJ2-1, is DAGVTQSPTHLIKTRGQQVTLRCSPKSGHDTVSWYQQALGQGPQFIFQYYEEEERQRGNFPDRFSGHQFPNYSSELNVNALLLGDSALYLCASSLEARASLDNEQFFGPGTRLTVL.

V usage is TRBV27 and J usage is TRBJ1-6; D is ambiguous. The CDR3 is 15 amino acids. Deletions cut 3 bases from V and 9 bases from J, with 15 bases between. The germline V gene encodes CDR1 MNHEY and CDR2 SMNVEV (reference sequence). The CDR3 sequence: CASSLFPNIRSPLHF. The CDR3 DNA is TGTGCCAGCAGTTTGTTTCCTAATATTCGTTCACCCCTCCACTTT.

This clonotype was counted ten times or more. The gene calls are TRBV6-2 or TRBV6-3 and TRBJ2-1, with 11 bases that match TRBD2. CDR1 and CDR2 from the germline V gene are MNHEY and SVGEGT. The CDR3 covers 15 residues. V was pared by 5 bases and J by 3 bases, with 3 bases of the junction left unmatched. The CDR3: CASSHTSGGYNEQFF. CDR3 nucleotide sequence: TGTGCCAGCAGTCATACTAGCGGGGGCTACAATGAGCAGTTCTTC.

Ten or more counts support this clonotype. The chain has TRBV18 and TRBJ1-2; D not resolved. Germline V gene data show CDR1 as KGHSH and CDR2 as LQKENI. The CDR3 has 14 residues. Trimming removed 3 bases from V and 6 bases from J, with 14 bases in between. The CDR3 DNA reads as TGTGCCAGCTCACCTTTGGGCAGCTTTAATGGCTACACCTTC. It codes for CASSPLGSFNGYTF. The variable domain in full, completed from reference TRBV18 and TRBJ1-2, reads NAGVMQNPRHLVRRRGQEARLRCSPMKGHSHVYWYRQLPEEGLKFMVYLQKENIIDESGMPKERFSAEFPKEGPSILRIQQVVRGDSAAYFCASSPLGSFNGYTFGSGTRLTVV.

This clonotype showed up many times. The V and J genes are TRBV19 and TRBJ1-5; D is perhaps TRBD1 (6 bases). Germline values: CDR1 LNHDA, CDR2 SQIVND (reference sequence). The CDR3 is 18 residues long. Trimming pared 3 bases from V and 9 bases from J, leaving 27 bases between. Here the CDR3 DNA reads TGTGCCAGTAGTATTGAAGAGACAGGCCTTCTCCCCCATCGGCCCCAGCATTTT. Encoded protein: CASSIEETGLLPHRPQHF.

The chain joins TRBV6-5 to TRBJ1-5; TRBD1 might be the D (5 bases). Germline CDR1 MNHEY, CDR2 SVGAGI. The V gene lost 2 bases and the J gene lost 5 bases, with 19 bases spanning the gap. CDR3 length: 17 residues. CDR3 sequence reads: CASSYVRTTSWDQPQHF. The CDR3 DNA sequence: TGTGCCAGCAGTTACGTCAGGACAACAAGTTGGGATCAGCCCCAGCATTTT.

This clonotype appeared many times. The chain is built from TRBV7-2 and TRBJ1-1; no clear D. Germline CDR1 and CDR2: SGHTA and FQGNSA. V gave up 2 bases and J gave up 1 base, with 5 bases separating them. The CDR3 is made up of 13 amino acids. CDR3: CASSLTRNTEAFF. The CDR3 DNA reads as TGTGCCAGCAGCTTAACCAGGAACACTGAAGCTTTCTTT. Together with reference TRBV7-2 and TRBJ1-1, the CDR3 gives the full variable domain: GAGVSQSPSNKVTEKGKDVELRCDPISGHTALYWYRQSLGQGLEFLIYFQGNSAPDKSGLPSDRFSAERTGGSVSTLTIQRTQQEDSAVYLCASSLTRNTEAFFGQGTRLTVV.

This clonotype was observed at least ten times. Here the CDR3 reads CASSETTGSSYNEQFF. The DNA of the CDR3 is TGTGCCAGCAGTGAAACTACAGGAAGCTCCTACAATGAGCAGTTCTTC. The chain is built from TRBV6-1 and TRBJ2-1, with a weak D call TRBD1 (5 bases). Germline CDR1 and CDR2: MNHNS and SASEGT. Trimming took 2 bases from V and 0 from J, leaving 11 bases between them. This CDR3 has 16 amino acids.

As for this clonotype: A much larger clone is a single base away; this may be a read error. The V call is TRBV30, the J call TRBJ2-5, with D tentatively TRBD1 (6 bases). The V end was cut by 0 bases, the J end by 9 bases, with 17 bases between. CDR1 GTSNPN and CDR2 SVGIG come from the germline V gene (reference sequence). The CDR3 is made up of 14 amino acids. The CDR3 DNA reads as TGTGCCTGGAGTGTAGGGCAGGGGTTCGAGGCCCAGTACTTC. Protein: CAWSVGQGFEAQYF.

In its sample, this clonotype was seen many times. V and J are TRBV24-1 and TRBJ1-2, with 11 positions matching TRBD1. The trim removed 4 bases at V and 6 bases at J, leaving 9 bases unmatched. The CDR3 covers 16 residues. Germline assignment: CDR1 KGHDR and CDR2 SFDVKD. In nucleotides, the CDR3 is TGTGCCACCAGTGAGACCTTGGACAGGGGGCCCCATGGCTACACCTTC. Translating gives CATSETLDRGPHGYTF.

In its sample, this clonotype was seen many times. The chain employs TRBV20-1 and TRBJ1-4; D unresolved. This CDR3 is built from 13 residues. Germline CDR1 DFQATT, CDR2 SNEGSKA (reference sequence). Trimming cost V 8 bases and J 2 bases, with 12 bases left between them. CDR3 region: CSTGSGTNEKLFF. CDR3 DNA sequence: TGCAGTACCGGTTCCGGGACTAATGAAAAACTGTTTTTT.

This clonotype was found many times. CDR3 nucleotide sequence: TGTGCCAGCAGAGGACAGTCCAATCAGCCCCAGCATTTT. The encoded protein is CASRGQSNQPQHF. This chain uses TRBV2 with TRBJ1-5; D might be TRBD1 (6 bases). The CDR3 contains 13 residues. Germline lookup yields CDR1 SNHLY and CDR2 FYNNEI. The ends were cut back, 6 bases at V and 3 bases at J, with 9 bases in the middle.

Many counts were recorded for this clonotype. The V call is TRBV12-3 or TRBV12-4, the J call TRBJ1-2; D gene unclear. This CDR3 has 13 residues. Trimming stripped 3 bases from V and 6 bases from J, with 11 bases between. The CDR3 here is CASSFGPLDGYTF. CDR3 nucleotides: TGTGCCAGCAGTTTTGGTCCACTTGATGGCTACACCTTC.

This clonotype was picked up many times. This sequence joins TRBV6-2 or TRBV6-3 and TRBJ2-6; D unresolved. CDR3 length: 14 amino acids. From germline, CDR1 is MNHEY and CDR2 SVGEGT. V lost 6 bases and J 0 bases, leaving 6 bases between the germline ends. The CDR3 sequence: CASSQSSGANVLTF. Written as DNA, the CDR3 is TGTGCCAGCAGCCAAAGCTCTGGGGCCAACGTCCTGACTTTC.